This TCR beta chain was sequenced for a study of blood T cell repertoires in COVID-19. Study-level background: COVID-19 samples collected from the United States, Italy and Spain covered acute and convalescent phases. From T cells, B-cell-depleted T cells, or PBMCs came the material, which was cDNA or gDNA.

This CDR3 spans 19 amino acids. Enrolment of Seattle patients took place during active infection, and they were followed longitudinally. Repertoires were generated with immunoSEQ multiplex PCR, while TCRdb's copy carries only in-frame clones and drops some. The sample has roughly 200,000 clones, more than 75% seen once. Sequencing was done on a sample of peripheral blood. This clonotype originated in a woman in her thirties or forties with COVID-19, enrolled during active disease. The chain combines TRBV21-1 with TRBJ2-4; the DNA was not compared with TRBD2, the D call given in the table. TRBV21-1 represents a pseudogene. The CDR3 sequence is CASSPPGRATRGAKNIQYF. The CDR3 DNA sequence: TGTGCCAGCAGCCCCCCCGGACGGGCAACGCGGGGGGCCAAAAACATTCAGTACTTC.